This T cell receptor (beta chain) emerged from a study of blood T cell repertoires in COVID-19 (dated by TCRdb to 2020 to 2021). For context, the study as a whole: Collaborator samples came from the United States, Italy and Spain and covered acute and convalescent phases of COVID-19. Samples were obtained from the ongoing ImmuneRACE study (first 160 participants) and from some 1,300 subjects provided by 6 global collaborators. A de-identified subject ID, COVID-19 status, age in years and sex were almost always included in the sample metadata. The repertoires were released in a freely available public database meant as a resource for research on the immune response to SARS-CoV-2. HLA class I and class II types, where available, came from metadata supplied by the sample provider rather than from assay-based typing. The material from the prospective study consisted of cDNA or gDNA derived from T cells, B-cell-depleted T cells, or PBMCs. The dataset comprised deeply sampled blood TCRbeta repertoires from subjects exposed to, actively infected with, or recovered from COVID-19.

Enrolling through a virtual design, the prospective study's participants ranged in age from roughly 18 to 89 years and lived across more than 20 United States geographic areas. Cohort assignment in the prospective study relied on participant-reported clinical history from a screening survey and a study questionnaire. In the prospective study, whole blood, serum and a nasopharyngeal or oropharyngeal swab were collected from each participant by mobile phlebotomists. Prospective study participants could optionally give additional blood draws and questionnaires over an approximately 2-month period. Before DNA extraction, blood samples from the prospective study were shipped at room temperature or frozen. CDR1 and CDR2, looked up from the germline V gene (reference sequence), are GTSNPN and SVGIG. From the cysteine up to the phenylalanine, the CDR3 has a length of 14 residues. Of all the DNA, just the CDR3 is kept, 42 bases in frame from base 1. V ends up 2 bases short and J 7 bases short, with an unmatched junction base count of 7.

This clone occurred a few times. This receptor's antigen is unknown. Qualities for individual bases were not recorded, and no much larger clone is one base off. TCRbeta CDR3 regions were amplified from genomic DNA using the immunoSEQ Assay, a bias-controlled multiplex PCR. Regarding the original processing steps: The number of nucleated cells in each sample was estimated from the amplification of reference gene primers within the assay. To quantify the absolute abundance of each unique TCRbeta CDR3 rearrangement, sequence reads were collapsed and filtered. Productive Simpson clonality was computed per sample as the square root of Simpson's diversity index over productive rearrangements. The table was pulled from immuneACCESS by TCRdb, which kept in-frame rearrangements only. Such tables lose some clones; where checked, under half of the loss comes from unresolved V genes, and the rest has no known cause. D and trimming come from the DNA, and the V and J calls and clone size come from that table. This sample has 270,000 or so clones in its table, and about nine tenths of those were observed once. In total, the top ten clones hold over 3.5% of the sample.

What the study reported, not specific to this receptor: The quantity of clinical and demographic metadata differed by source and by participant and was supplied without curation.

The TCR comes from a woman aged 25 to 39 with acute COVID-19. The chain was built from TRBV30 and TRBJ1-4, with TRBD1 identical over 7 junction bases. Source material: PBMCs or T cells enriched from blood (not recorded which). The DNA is TGTGCCTGGAGTATGACAGGGAAGGGTGAAAAACTGTTTTTT. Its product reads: CAWSMTGKGEKLFF.